These 5 T cell receptor beta chains share one sample of origin, sequenced in a study of cytotoxic CD8 clonotypes in ibrutinib-treated CLL. Sequencing used immunoSEQ multiplex PCR; TCRdb keeps in-frame clones, though not all of them. The sample lists approximately 200,000 clones; 72% were seen once. The sample in question was PBMCs, obtained after 24 months of ibrutinib treatment. The source is a human donor with chronic lymphocytic leukemia.

The V and J genes are TRBV28 and TRBJ1-5, with D uncertain. Germline V gene sequence: CDR1 MDHEN, CDR2 SYDVKM. The CDR3 covers 15 residues. The V and J ends lost 2 bases and 0 bases respectively, with 8 bases between them. The CDR3, as DNA: TGTGCCAGCAGTTTACTAGGGATTAGCAATCAGCCCCAGCATTTT. The encoded protein is CASSLLGISNQPQHF.

The V gene is TRBV30, the J gene TRBJ1-2, with 7 positions matching TRBD1. There are 15 residues in the CDR3. Germline V gene lookup returns CDR1 GTSNPN and CDR2 SVGIG (reference sequence). The ends lost 4 bases at V and 8 bases at J; junction bases unmatched: 16. The CDR3 sequence is CAWTPGGQGSYGYTF. The CDR3 DNA follows: TGTGCCTGGACCCCAGGGGGGCAGGGATCTTACGGCTACACCTTC.

The CDR3: CASSPGQGTEAFF. CDR3 nucleotide sequence: TGTGCCAGCAGCCCTGGACAGGGTACTGAAGCTTTCTTT. The J gene is TRBJ1-1, the V gene TRBV11-3; TRBD1 matches at 8 bases. Trimming removed 5 bases from V and 5 bases from J; junction bases left unmatched: 4. The germline CDR1 and CDR2 sequences are SGHNT and YENEEA. This CDR3 has 13 residues.

The gene calls are TRBV4-1 and TRBJ2-1, with TRBD2 matching 10 bases. The germline CDR1 and CDR2 sequences are MGHRA and YSYEKL. Trimming at V came to 4 bases and at J to 5 bases, leaving 5 bases not matched to a gene. The CDR3 length is 15 residues. CDR3 amino acids: CASSLGTSDHNEQFF. The CDR3 nucleotides are TGCGCCAGCAGCCTTGGGACTAGCGATCACAATGAGCAGTTCTTC.

The chain carries TRBV7-6 and TRBJ2-7; the match to TRBD2 covers 11 bases. Trimming took 5 bases from V and 6 from J; bases not matched to a gene: 9. Germline CDR1 is SGHVS and CDR2 is FNYEAQ. The CDR3 has 15 amino acids. The CDR3, as DNA: TGTGCCAGCAGCACAGAACTAGCGGGAGTTGGCGAGCAGTACTTC. Protein sequence: CASSTELAGVGEQYF.